A single sample is the source of the 3 T cell receptor beta chains below, sequenced in a study of cytotoxic CD8 clonotypes in ibrutinib-treated CLL. Data came from immunoSEQ multiplex PCR; TCRdb stores just in-frame clones and leaves some out. This repertoire shows 52,000 or so clones, approximately 50% found once; its top ten account for approximately 24%. The sequencing used PBMCs, collected at disease progression, from a patient treated with ibrutinib. The receptors were gathered from a human donor with chronic lymphocytic leukemia.

As to this clone: Distinct nucleotide sequences in the sample also encode this CDR3. J is TRBJ2-7 and V is TRBV9; possible D gene TRBD2, 5 bases. Between the trimmed V and J ends, which lost 4 bases and 2 bases, there was a span of 13 bases. Germline CDR1 and CDR2: SGDLS and YYNGEE. This CDR3 contains 14 residues. CDR3 DNA: TGTGCCAGCAGCCCCCGGGATCGACCCTACGAGCAGTACTTC. It translates to CASSPRDRPYEQYF.

V usage is TRBV6-5 and J usage is TRBJ2-7; D unclear. Germline CDR1 MNHEY, CDR2 SVGAGI. Trimming took 2 bases from V and 6 from J, leaving 14 bases between them. The CDR3 sequence is 14 residues long. CDR3 nucleotide sequence: TGTGCCAGCAGTTACGAGGCAGGTTATTCCGAGCAGTACTTC. Its protein is CASSYEAGYSEQYF.

The chain is built from TRBV18 and TRBJ2-7; D assignment may be TRBD1 or TRBD2 (5 bases each). CDR3 length: 13 residues. V was cut by 6 bases and J by 6 bases, with 15 bases left in between. The germline gives CDR1 KGHSH, CDR2 LQKENI. The CDR3, as DNA: TGTGCCAGCTCGCAGGGACCCCTTCGCGAGCAGTACTTC. The encoded protein is CASSQGPLREQYF.